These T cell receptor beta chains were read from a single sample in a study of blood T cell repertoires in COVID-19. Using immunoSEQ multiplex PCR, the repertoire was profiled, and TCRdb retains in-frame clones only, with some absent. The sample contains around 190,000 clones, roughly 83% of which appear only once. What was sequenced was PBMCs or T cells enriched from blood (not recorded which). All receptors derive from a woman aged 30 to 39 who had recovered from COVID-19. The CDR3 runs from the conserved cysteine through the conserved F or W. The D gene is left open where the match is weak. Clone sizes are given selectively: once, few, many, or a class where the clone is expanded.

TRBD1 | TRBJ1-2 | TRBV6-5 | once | CASSLQGGGGYTF | TGTGCCAGCAGTTTACAGGGGGGTGGTGGCTACACCTTC
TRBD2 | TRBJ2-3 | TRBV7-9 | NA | CASSSGTSGSTDTQYF | TGTGCCAGCAGTTCCGGGACTAGCGGGAGTACAGATACGCAGTATTTT
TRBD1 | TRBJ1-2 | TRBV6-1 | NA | CASSEATGGSYGYTF | TGTGCCAGCAGTGAAGCGACAGGGGGTTCATATGGCTACACCTTC
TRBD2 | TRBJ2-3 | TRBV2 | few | CASPSPGGNFDTQYF | TGTGCCAGCCCTAGTCCGGGGGGTAACTTCGATACGCAGTATTTT
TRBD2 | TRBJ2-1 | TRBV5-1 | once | CASSLGGTSRSEQFF | TGCGCCAGCAGCTTGGGGGGGACTAGTAGGTCTGAGCAGTTCTTC
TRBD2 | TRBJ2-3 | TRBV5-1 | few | CASSLGAGGSTDTQYF | TGCGCCAGCAGCTTGGGAGCGGGGGGCAGCACAGATACGCAGTATTTT
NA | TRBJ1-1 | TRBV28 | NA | CASSLSFNMNTEAFF | TGTGCCAGCAGTTTATCGTTTAACATGAACACTGAAGCTTTCTTT
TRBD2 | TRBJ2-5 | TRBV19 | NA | CASSPQAGAEWETQYF | TGTGCCAGTAGCCCTCAAGCGGGAGCGGAGTGGGAGACCCAGTACTTC
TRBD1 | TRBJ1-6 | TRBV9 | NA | CASSVGQALGSPLHF | TGTGCCAGCAGCGTGGGACAGGCTTTAGGTTCACCCCTCCACTTT
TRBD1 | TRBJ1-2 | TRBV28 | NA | CASSLIQGVYGYTF | TGTGCCAGCAGTTTAATACAGGGGGTCTATGGCTACACCTTC
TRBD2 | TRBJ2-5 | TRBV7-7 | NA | CASSMTSGRLETQYF | TGTGCTAGCAGCATGACTAGCGGGAGGTTAGAGACCCAGTACTTC
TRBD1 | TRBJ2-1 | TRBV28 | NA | CASSFILPGQGAVRGQFF | TGTGCCAGCAGTTTTATACTCCCCGGACAGGGCGCTGTGAGGGGGCAGTTCTTC
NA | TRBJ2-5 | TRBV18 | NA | CASSPPLATQYF | TGTGCCAGCTCACCACCGTTAGCGACCCAGTACTTC
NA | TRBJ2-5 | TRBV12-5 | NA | CASGLGEGRNQETQYF | TGTGCTAGTGGTCTCGGGGAAGGGAGAAACCAAGAGACCCAGTACTTC
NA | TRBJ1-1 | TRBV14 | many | CASSQGLGGTEAFF | TGTGCCAGCAGCCAAGGCTTGGGGGGCACTGAAGCTTTCTTT
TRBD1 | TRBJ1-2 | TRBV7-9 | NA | CASRVRTGGRSGYTF | TGTGCCAGCAGGGTACGGACAGGGGGAAGGAGTGGCTACACCTTC
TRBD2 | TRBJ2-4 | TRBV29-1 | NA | CSNHREGLAKNIQYF | TGCAGCAACCATCGGGAGGGCCTAGCCAAAAACATTCAGTACTTC
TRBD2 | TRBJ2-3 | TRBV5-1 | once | CASSFTSGGTDTQYF | TGCGCCAGCAGCTTTACTAGCGGGGGCACAGATACGCAGTATTTT
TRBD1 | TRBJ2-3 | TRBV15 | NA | CATSRERVYRGLSTDTQYF | TGTGCCACCAGCAGAGAGAGAGTTTACAGGGGTCTTAGCACAGATACGCAGTATTTT
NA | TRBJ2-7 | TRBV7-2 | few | CASSHSYEQYF | TGTGCCAGCAGCCACTCCTACGAGCAGTACTTC
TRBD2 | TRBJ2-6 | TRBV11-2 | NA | CASNPIAGVPGANVLTF | TGTGCCAGCAACCCCATAGCGGGAGTACCTGGGGCCAACGTCCTGACTTTC
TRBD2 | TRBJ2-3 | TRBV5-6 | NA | CASSSGLAAGLSTDTQYF | TGTGCCAGCAGCTCGGGACTAGCGGCAGGGCTGAGCACAGATACGCAGTATTTT
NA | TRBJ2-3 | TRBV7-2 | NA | CASSFEPPREFTDTQYF | TGTGCCAGCAGCTTTGAACCTCCACGGGAATTCACAGATACGCAGTATTTT
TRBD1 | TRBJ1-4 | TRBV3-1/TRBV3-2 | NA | CASSQGPHWAQGQGEKLFF | TGTGCCAGCAGCCAAGGACCCCATTGGGCACAGGGGCAGGGCGAAAAACTGTTTTTT
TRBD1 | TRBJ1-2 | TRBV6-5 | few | CASSYGTGANYGYTF | TGTGCCAGCAGTTATGGGACAGGAGCTAACTATGGCTACACCTTC
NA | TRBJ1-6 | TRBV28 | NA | CASSLTAPNNSPLHF | TGTGCCAGCAGTCTGACAGCACCCAATAATTCACCCCTCCACTTT
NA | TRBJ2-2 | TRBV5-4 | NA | CASSSGQRTGELFF | TGTGCCAGCAGCTCCGGGCAGCGGACCGGGGAGCTGTTTTTT
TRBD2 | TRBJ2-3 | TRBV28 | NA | CASRQPGLAGPDTQYF | TGTGCCAGCAGGCAACCGGGACTAGCGGGACCAGATACGCAGTATTTT
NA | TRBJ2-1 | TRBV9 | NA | CASSVETYNYNEQFF | TGTGCCAGCAGCGTAGAAACTTATAACTACAATGAGCAGTTCTTC
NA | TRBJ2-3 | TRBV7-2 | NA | CASSYQAASTQYF | TGTGCCAGCAGCTACCAAGCGGCGAGCACGCAGTATTTT
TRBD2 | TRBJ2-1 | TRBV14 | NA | CASSRLRGGNNEQFF | TGTGCCAGCAGCCGCTTACGGGGGGGAAACAATGAGCAGTTCTTC
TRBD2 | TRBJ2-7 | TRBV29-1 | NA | CSVATSGYEQYF | TGCAGCGTTGCAACTAGCGGCTACGAGCAGTACTTC
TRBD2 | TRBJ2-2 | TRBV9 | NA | CASRRASGNTGELFF | TGTGCCAGCAGACGCGCTAGCGGAAACACCGGGGAGCTGTTTTTT
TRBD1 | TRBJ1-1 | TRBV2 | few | CARDRGRNTEAFF | TGTGCCAGAGACAGGGGGAGGAACACTGAAGCTTTCTTT
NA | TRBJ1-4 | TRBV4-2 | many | CASSQETTTNEKLFF | TGTGCCAGCAGCCAAGAAACAACAACTAATGAAAAACTGTTTTTT
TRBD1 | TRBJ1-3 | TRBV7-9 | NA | CASSSWRGRNGNTIYF | TGTGCCAGCAGCTCCTGGAGGGGGCGAAATGGAAACACCATATATTTT
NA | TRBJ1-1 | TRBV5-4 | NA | CASSFLQGNTEAFF | TGTGCCAGCAGCTTTTTACAGGGGAACACTGAAGCTTTCTTT
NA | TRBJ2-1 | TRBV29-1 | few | CSVVGVVNEQFF | TGCAGCGTTGTCGGGGTGGTCAATGAGCAGTTCTTC
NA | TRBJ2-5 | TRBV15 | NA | CATSLYGASRETQYF | TGTGCCACCAGTCTCTATGGGGCTTCACGGGAGACCCAGTACTTC
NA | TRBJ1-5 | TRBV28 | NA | CASSLAAGGNQPQHF | TGTGCCAGCAGTTTGGCTGCAGGGGGCAATCAGCCCCAGCATTTT
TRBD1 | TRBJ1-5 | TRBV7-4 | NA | CASRGQARISYRNQPQHF | TGTGCCAGCAGAGGACAGGCACGTATAAGTTATCGCAATCAGCCCCAGCATTTT
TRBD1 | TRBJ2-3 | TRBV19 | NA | CASSVTGTGTLVTQYF | TGTGCCAGTAGTGTTACCGGGACAGGGACCTTAGTTACGCAGTATTTT
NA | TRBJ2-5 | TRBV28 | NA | CASSLSLAPETQYF | TGTGCCAGCAGTTTATCGTTAGCGCCAGAGACCCAGTACTTC
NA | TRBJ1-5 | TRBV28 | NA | CASSFGKGVDSNQPQHF | TGTGCCAGCAGTTTTGGTAAGGGAGTAGATAGCAATCAGCCCCAGCATTTT
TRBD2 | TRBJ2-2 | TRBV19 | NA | CASSGTSTGELFF | TGTGCCAGTAGCGGGACTAGCACCGGGGAGCTGTTTTTT
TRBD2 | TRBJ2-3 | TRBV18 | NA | CASSPPGGRLTDTQYF | TGTGCCAGCTCACCCCCGGGCGGGAGACTAACAGATACGCAGTATTTT
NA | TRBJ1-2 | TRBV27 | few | CASSSTPRAPYGYTF | TGTGCCAGCAGTTCAACACCCAGGGCGCCCTATGGCTACACCTTC
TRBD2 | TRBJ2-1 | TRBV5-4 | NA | CASSLMRGGVHNEQFF | TGTGCCAGCAGCCTGATGCGGGGGGGCGTCCACAATGAGCAGTTCTTC
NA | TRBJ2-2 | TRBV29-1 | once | CSVQGSGTPGTGELFF | TGCAGCGTCCAGGGGTCTGGGACACCGGGCACCGGGGAGCTGTTTTTT
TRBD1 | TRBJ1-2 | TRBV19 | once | CASRRGTGGITYGYTF | TGTGCCAGTCGGCGGGGAACAGGGGGCATTACCTATGGCTACACCTTC
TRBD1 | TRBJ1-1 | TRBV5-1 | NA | CASSPGTGGAFGAFF | TGCGCCAGCAGCCCCGGGACAGGGGGCGCTTTCGGAGCTTTCTTT
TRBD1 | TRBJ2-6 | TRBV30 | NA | CAWSGVGQGGSGANVLTF | TGTGCCTGGAGTGGTGTGGGACAGGGGGGCTCTGGGGCCAACGTCCTGACTTTC
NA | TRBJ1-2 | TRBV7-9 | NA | CASSSWTSNYGYTF | TGTGCCAGCAGCTCCTGGACATCTAACTATGGCTACACCTTC